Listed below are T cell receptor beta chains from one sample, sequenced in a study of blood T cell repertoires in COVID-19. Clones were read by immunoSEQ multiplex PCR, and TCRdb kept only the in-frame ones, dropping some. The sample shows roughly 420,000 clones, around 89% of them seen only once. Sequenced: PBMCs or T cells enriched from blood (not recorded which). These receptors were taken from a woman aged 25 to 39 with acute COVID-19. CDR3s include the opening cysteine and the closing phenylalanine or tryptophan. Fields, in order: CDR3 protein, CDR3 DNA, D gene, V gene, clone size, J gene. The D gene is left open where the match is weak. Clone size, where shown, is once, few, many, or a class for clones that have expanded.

CASSLEGQGSDTQYF,TGTGCCAGCAGCTTGGAGGGACAGGGATCAGATACGCAGTATTTT,TRBD1,TRBV5-4,NA,TRBJ2-3
CASATENQPQHF,TGTGCCAGCGCAACAGAAAATCAGCCCCAGCATTTT,NA,TRBV2,NA,TRBJ1-5
CATTGRGYTF,TGTGCCACCACAGGGCGTGGCTACACCTTC,NA,TRBV19,NA,TRBJ1-2
CASSINRGLNTEAFF,TGTGCCAGCAGTATTAACAGGGGGCTCAACACTGAAGCTTTCTTT,TRBD1,TRBV27,NA,TRBJ1-1
CAISEGGYTEAFF,TGTGCCATCAGTGAGGGGGGGTACACTGAAGCTTTCTTT,NA,TRBV10-3,NA,TRBJ1-1
CASSPPGVDTEAFF,TGCGCCAGCAGCCCCCCGGGGGTGGACACTGAAGCTTTCTTT,NA,TRBV5-1,NA,TRBJ1-1
CAISATGMNTEAFF,TGTGCCATCAGTGCGACAGGAATGAACACTGAAGCTTTCTTT,NA,TRBV10-3,NA,TRBJ1-1
CASSPRRLSYNEQFF,TGTGCCAGCTCACCCAGGCGTTTATCCTACAATGAGCAGTTCTTC,NA,TRBV18,NA,TRBJ2-1
CASSPSGTGGLGPHEKLFF,TGTGCCAGCAGCCCCTCCGGGACAGGGGGCCTCGGTCCACATGAAAAACTGTTTTTT,TRBD1,TRBV7-9,NA,TRBJ1-4
CASSLASLNQPQHF,TGTGCCAGCAGCTTAGCCTCACTAAATCAGCCCCAGCATTTT,NA,TRBV7-2,NA,TRBJ1-5
CASSPQGVTEAFF,TGTGCCAGCAGTCCACAGGGGGTCACTGAAGCTTTCTTT,TRBD1,TRBV6-6,NA,TRBJ1-1
CAWSATGHSYEQYF,TGTGCCTGGAGTGCCACGGGACACTCCTACGAGCAGTACTTC,NA,TRBV30,NA,TRBJ2-7
CASSVSTGSGNTEAFF,TGCGCCAGCAGTGTTTCGACAGGGAGTGGGAACACTGAAGCTTTCTTT,TRBD1,TRBV10-2,NA,TRBJ1-1
CASSEDQGASTDTQYF,TGTGCCAGCAGTGAAGACCAGGGGGCAAGCACAGATACGCAGTATTTT,TRBD1,TRBV6-1,NA,TRBJ2-3
CASSFRDEGASEAFF,TGTGCCAGCAGCTTCCGGGACGAGGGGGCTAGTGAAGCTTTCTTT,TRBD1,TRBV7-9,once,TRBJ1-1
CASSQHDRDEQYF,TGCGCCAGCAGCCAACATGACAGGGATGAGCAGTACTTC,TRBD1,TRBV4-1,NA,TRBJ2-7
CASSPRTGSGYTF,TGTGCCAGCAGCCCTAGGACAGGGTCCGGCTACACCTTC,TRBD1,TRBV3-1/TRBV3-2,NA,TRBJ1-2
CASSIAPGEDYGYTF,TGTGCCAGTAGTATCGCCCCGGGAGAGGACTATGGCTACACCTTC,NA,TRBV19,NA,TRBJ1-2
CASSSEGGLNTEAFF,TGCGCCAGCAGCTCCGAGGGGGGGTTGAACACTGAAGCTTTCTTT,NA,TRBV5-1,NA,TRBJ1-1
CSVGDRFAYEQYF,TGCAGCGTTGGTGACAGGTTTGCCTACGAGCAGTACTTC,NA,TRBV29-1,NA,TRBJ2-7
CSAGTAYNEQFF,TGCAGCGCAGGGACAGCCTACAATGAGCAGTTCTTC,TRBD1,TRBV29-1,NA,TRBJ2-1
CASSASGGNEQYF,TGTGCCAGCAGTGCTAGCGGGGGGAACGAGCAGTACTTC,TRBD2,TRBV2,NA,TRBJ2-7
CASSYQGGDSPLHF,TGTGCCAGTAGTTACCAAGGGGGGGATTCACCCCTCCACTTT,NA,TRBV19,NA,TRBJ1-6
CASSVVIGGNTEAFF,TGTGCCAGCAGCGTAGTTATAGGGGGGAACACTGAAGCTTTCTTT,NA,TRBV9,NA,TRBJ1-1
CASSTRDRSNEKLFF,TGTGCCAGCAGTACCCGGGACAGGTCTAATGAAAAACTGTTTTTT,TRBD1,TRBV6-5,NA,TRBJ1-4
CASSYPGQGTAGELFF,TGTGCCAGCAGTTATCCAGGACAGGGTACCGCCGGGGAGCTGTTTTTT,TRBD1,TRBV6-2/TRBV6-3,NA,TRBJ2-2
CASSQAGGRAGGYTF,TGTGCCAGCAGCCAAGCAGGTGGCAGGGCTGGCGGCTACACCTTC,NA,TRBV3-1/TRBV3-2,NA,TRBJ1-2
CASSGAGGYGVYNSPLHF,TGTGCCAGCAGTGGGGCAGGGGGCTATGGGGTATATAATTCACCCCTCCACTTT,TRBD1,TRBV2,NA,TRBJ1-6
CASSRGGENTGELFF,TGTGCCAGCAGCCGCGGGGGGGAGAACACCGGGGAGCTGTTTTTT,TRBD2,TRBV7-3,once,TRBJ2-2
CASSFQRGSGNEQFF,TGTGCCAGCAGTTTCCAGCGGGGGTCGGGGAATGAGCAGTTCTTC,TRBD2,TRBV27,NA,TRBJ2-1
CASSVGGGDGYTF,TGTGCCAGCAGCGTAGGTGGGGGCGATGGCTACACCTTC,NA,TRBV9,NA,TRBJ1-2
CASSRTGGVDTEAFF,TGTGCCAGCAGCAGGACAGGGGGCGTCGACACTGAAGCTTTCTTT,TRBD1,TRBV27,NA,TRBJ1-1
CASSFLRQSVTTTEGDYGYTF,TGTGCCAGCAGCTTCCTTCGTCAGAGCGTGACCACGACGGAAGGGGACTATGGCTACACCTTC,NA,TRBV7-6,NA,TRBJ1-2
CASSPGGRSGANVLTF,TGTGCCAGCAGCCCGGGGGGGCGATCTGGGGCCAACGTCCTGACTTTC,TRBD2,TRBV11-1,NA,TRBJ2-6
CASSLSGQIYEQYF,TGTGCCAGCAGTTTATCGGGACAGATCTACGAGCAGTACTTC,TRBD1,TRBV27,NA,TRBJ2-7
CASSHPVAWGGDEQFF,TGCGCCAGCAGCCACCCGGTGGCGTGGGGAGGGGATGAGCAGTTCTTC,TRBD2,TRBV4-1,NA,TRBJ2-1
CASSPRRTGEFYGYTF,TGTGCCAGCAGCCCCCGAAGGACAGGGGAGTTTTATGGCTACACCTTC,TRBD1,TRBV14,NA,TRBJ1-2
CASSLDPGVNTEAFF,TGCGCCAGCAGCTTGGATCCGGGGGTGAACACTGAAGCTTTCTTT,NA,TRBV5-1,NA,TRBJ1-1
CAIRQGPGELFF,TGCGCCATCCGACAGGGGCCCGGGGAGCTGTTTTTT,TRBD1,TRBV10-2,NA,TRBJ2-2
CASSPETGREKLFF,TGCGCCAGCAGCCCCGAGACAGGGCGAGAAAAACTGTTTTTT,TRBD1,TRBV5-1,NA,TRBJ1-4
CASSAHGTQYF,TGTGCCAGCAGCGCTCACGGGACCCAGTACTTC,NA,TRBV9,NA,TRBJ2-5
CASSLSGSGDYGYTF,TGCGCCAGCAGCTTGTCGGGGAGTGGGGACTATGGCTACACCTTC,NA,TRBV5-1,NA,TRBJ1-2
CASSLVGVANSPLHF,TGCGCCAGCAGCTTGGTCGGGGTGGCTAATTCACCCCTCCACTTT,NA,TRBV5-1,NA,TRBJ1-6
CASSEWRVEHGYTF,TGTGCCAGCAGTGAATGGAGGGTAGAGCATGGCTACACCTTC,NA,TRBV6-1,NA,TRBJ1-2
CAVSTGLNSPLHF,TGTGCCGTCTCGACAGGATTAAATTCACCCCTCCACTTT,NA,TRBV10-3,NA,TRBJ1-6
CASSLRDRRVYEQYF,TGTGCCAGCAGCTTACGGGACAGGCGGGTGTACGAGCAGTACTTC,TRBD1,TRBV5-6,NA,TRBJ2-7
CASSKLQGREQFF,TGTGCCAGCAGCAAGCTCCAGGGCAGGGAGCAGTTCTTC,NA,TRBV7-2,NA,TRBJ2-1
CASRDRQNGYTF,TGTGCCAGCAGAGATCGACAGAATGGCTACACCTTC,NA,TRBV27,few,TRBJ1-2
CASSASSGQPQHF,TGTGCCAGCAGCGCTTCCTCCGGTCAGCCCCAGCATTTT,NA,TRBV7-3,NA,TRBJ1-5
CASSLSPTGHSHEQFF,TGTGCCAGCAGCTTAAGTCCGACAGGGCATTCGCATGAGCAGTTCTTC,TRBD1,TRBV7-3,NA,TRBJ2-1
CASSIGGGGNQPQHF,TGTGCCAGTAGTATAGGGGGGGGAGGCAATCAGCCCCAGCATTTT,NA,TRBV19,NA,TRBJ1-5
CASSLREAGGRGANTEAFF,TGTGCCAGCAGCTTACGCGAGGCGGGGGGGCGCGGGGCGAACACTGAAGCTTTCTTT,NA,TRBV7-8,NA,TRBJ1-1
CASSDREGAEAFF,TGTGCCAGCAGTGACAGGGAAGGGGCTGAAGCTTTCTTT,NA,TRBV6-4,NA,TRBJ1-1